Each of the 29 T cell receptor beta chains below was sequenced from the same sample in a study of blood T cell repertoires in COVID-19. Repertoires were generated with immunoSEQ multiplex PCR, while TCRdb's copy carries only in-frame clones and drops some. Here the sample spans 200,000 to 250,000 clones, around 80% being singletons. Specimen: PBMCs or T cells enriched from blood (not recorded which). These receptors originate from a man between 60 and 75 years old who had recovered from COVID-19.

The chain is built from TRBV19 and TRBJ1-5, with TRBD1 matching over 7 bases. The J segment lost 5 bases and the V segment lost 6 bases, leaving 4 bases of the junction unmatched. CDR1 LNHDA and CDR2 SQIVND come from the germline V gene (reference sequence). This CDR3 spans 13 amino acids. The CDR3 protein is CASRDRLDQPQHF. In DNA form, the CDR3 reads TGTGCCAGTAGGGACAGGCTGGATCAGCCCCAGCATTTT.

The chain joins TRBV6-5 to TRBJ2-3; 8 positions agree with TRBD2. The germline V gene has CDR1 MNHEY and CDR2 SVGAGI. J lost 1 base, V lost 7 bases, and 7 bases had no gene match. The CDR3 contains 15 residues. As DNA, the CDR3 is TGTGCCAGCACCTCAGTGACTAGCGGCACAGATACGCAGTATTTT. It specifies CASTSVTSGTDTQYF.

V is TRBV6-5 and J is TRBJ1-6, with D possibly TRBD1 on 6 matching bases. The V and J ends lost 4 bases and 10 bases respectively, with 17 bases between them. Germline V gene sequence: CDR1 MNHEY, CDR2 SVGAGI. This CDR3 contains 15 residues. CDR3 nucleotides: TGTGCCAGCAGTTCAGGACAGAAGGATTGGTCACCCCTCCACTTT. Translation gives CASSSGQKDWSPLHF.

The rearrangement links TRBV6-2 or TRBV6-3 to TRBJ2-7; 9 bases map to TRBD1. CDR1 is MNHEY and CDR2 is SVGEGT in the germline V gene. The V gene end was trimmed by 0 bases and the J gene end by 3 bases; junction bases not matched to a gene: 6. This CDR3 is built from 16 residues. As DNA, the CDR3 is TGTGCCAGCAGTTACTCGCCATGGACAGGGGACTACGAGCAGTACTTC. This gives the protein CASSYSPWTGDYEQYF.

This clone has a single count. The chain employs TRBV7-3 and TRBJ1-1, with no clear D. This CDR3 region has 11 residues. V lost 2 bases and J 11 bases, leaving 9 bases between the germline ends. Looked up from germline, CDR1 is SGHTA and CDR2 is FQGTGA. The CDR3 reads CASSLGERAFF. CDR3 coding DNA: TGTGCCAGCAGCTTAGGAGAACGGGCTTTCTTT.

The genes are TRBV19 and TRBJ1-5, with D unresolved. Trimming took 5 bases from V and 1 from J, leaving 12 bases between them. CDR3 length: 15 amino acids. Germline assignment: CDR1 LNHDA and CDR2 SQIVND (reference sequence). CDR3 nucleotide sequence: TGTGCCAGTAGTGTCTCGGTCTCGAGCAATCAGCCCCAGCATTTT. It yields the protein CASSVSVSSNQPQHF.

The rearrangement links TRBV5-8 to TRBJ2-1; 7 bases map to TRBD1. From germline, CDR1 is SGHTS and CDR2 YDEGEE. V shed 1 base, J shed 2 bases, and the junction held 3 bases outside the gene matches. The CDR3 spans 15 residues. The CDR3 loop reads CASSLSQGAYNEQFF. CDR3 nucleotide sequence: TGTGCCAGCAGCTTGTCCCAGGGGGCCTACAATGAGCAGTTCTTC.

The rearrangement links TRBV11-2 to TRBJ1-3, with 9 bases identical to TRBD1. CDR1 and CDR2 (germline): SGHAT, FQNNGV. The V gene end was trimmed by 4 bases and the J gene end by 3 bases; junction bases not matched to a gene: 1. CDR3 length equals 14 residues. The CDR3 reads CASSSDRGGNTIYF. CDR3 sequence (DNA): TGTGCCAGCAGCTCGGACAGGGGTGGAAACACCATATATTTT.

The chain has TRBV19 and TRBJ2-6, with D unclear. Trimming removed 3 bases at V and 0 bases at J, with 9 bases between. The CDR3 totals 16 residues. The germline V gene encodes CDR1 LNHDA and CDR2 SQIVND (reference sequence). CDR3 loop: CASSMVGSSGANVLTF. DNA for the CDR3: TGTGCCAGTAGTATGGTTGGTAGCTCTGGGGCCAACGTCCTGACTTTC.

This chain connects TRBV21-1 to TRBJ2-7; the D segment call TRBD1 is taken from the table without a DNA check. TRBV21-1 is deemed a pseudogene. The CDR3 is 16 residues long. DNA for the CDR3: TGTGCCAGCAGCAAATCTTCCAGGGGGAGCTCCTACGAGCAGTACTTC. Translation: CASSKSSRGSSYEQYF.

The rearrangement links TRBV10-3 to TRBJ2-1, with 9 bases that match TRBD2. The CDR3 has 16 residues. CDR1 is ENHRY and CDR2 is SYGVKD in the germline V gene. J gave up 8 bases and V 6 bases, and 14 bases lay outside the gene matches. The DNA for the CDR3 is TGTGCCATCAGGGGGCGTCTAGCGGGGACATACGATGAGCAGTTCTTC. This sequence encodes CAIRGRLAGTYDEQFF.

This clone was seen once. V is TRBV2 and J is TRBJ1-1; possibly TRBD1 for D (6 bases). Per germline, CDR1 SNHLY and CDR2 FYNNEI. V was pared by 9 bases and J by 3 bases, with 14 bases between. This CDR3 has 13 amino acids. CDR3 bases: TGTGCCAGTAACAGGGATCGGTACACTGAAGCTTTCTTT. This sequence encodes CASNRDRYTEAFF.

This chain joins TRBV5-1 and TRBJ1-1, with unresolved D. The germline V gene has CDR1 SGHRS and CDR2 YFSETQ. The V gene lost 0 bases and the J gene lost 6 bases, with 9 bases spanning the gap. The CDR3 spans 13 residues. The CDR3 DNA is TGCGCCAGCAGCTTGGTCCGGGTATCTGAAGCTTTCTTT. Translated, it gives CASSLVRVSEAFF.

The chain combines TRBV6-5 with TRBJ2-7; D is unclear. The V end was cut by 2 bases, the J end by 7 bases, with 6 bases between. The CDR3 is 11 amino acids. Germline-derived CDR1 and CDR2 are MNHEY and SVGAGI. CDR3 nucleotides: TGTGCCAGCAGTTACAACGGGGAGCAGTACTTC. Translation gives CASSYNGEQYF.

The chain carries TRBV7-9 and TRBJ2-5; D is perhaps TRBD1 (5 bases). Trimming cost V 3 bases and J 5 bases, with 16 bases left between them. The CDR3 runs to 15 residues. Germline values: CDR1 SEHNR, CDR2 FQNEAQ (reference sequence). This CDR3 reads CASSFAQGGGETQYF. The CDR3 region has the DNA TGTGCCAGCAGCTTTGCCCAGGGCGGTGGGGAGACCCAGTACTTC.

The CDR3 loop reads CASSLELGGGADTQYF. In nucleotides, the CDR3 is TGTGCCAGCAGCTTGGAGTTGGGCGGGGGCGCAGATACGCAGTATTTT. The genes are TRBV5-6 and TRBJ2-3, with D maybe TRBD2 (7 bases). Germline V CDR1 and CDR2: SGHDT, YYEEEE. The V and J ends lost 0 bases and 4 bases respectively, with 15 bases between them. The CDR3 totals 16 residues.

The chain combines TRBV5-1 with TRBJ2-7; tentatively, D is TRBD1 (6 bases). The CDR3 loop spans 16 amino acids. Germline CDR1 SGHRS, CDR2 YFSETQ. V was pared by 1 base and J by 1 base, with 15 bases between. The CDR3 coding sequence is TGCGCCAGCAGCTTGCGCATAAGGGGACAATCCTACGAGCAGTACTTC. It specifies CASSLRIRGQSYEQYF.

The V call is TRBV18, the J call TRBJ2-5; D gene uncertain. The CDR3 runs 13 residues. Germline V CDR1 and CDR2: KGHSH, LQKENI. Trimming pared 4 bases from V and 0 bases from J, leaving 6 bases between. The CDR3 protein is CASSRAYQETQYF. CDR3 sequence (DNA): TGTGCCAGCTCACGGGCGTACCAAGAGACCCAGTACTTC.

V gene TRBV7-6 combines with J gene TRBJ1-6, with TRBD1 identical over 7 bases. CDR1 is SGHVS and CDR2 is FNYEAQ in the germline V gene. V lost 1 base and J lost 10; bases outside the gene matches: 10. The CDR3 consists of 16 residues. The CDR3 DNA follows: TGTGCCAGCAGCTTAGGTCGTGCCAGGGGGGAATCACCCCTCCACTTT. Its translation is CASSLGRARGESPLHF. Full variable domain (remainder filled in from reference TRBV7-6 and TRBJ1-6): GAGVSQSPRYKVTKRGQDVALRCDPISGHVSLYWYRQALGQGPEFLTYFNYEAQQDKSGLPNDRFSAERPEGSISTLTIQRTEQRDSAMYRCASSLGRARGESPLHFGNGTRLTVT.

The rearrangement uses TRBV11-2 and TRBJ2-7; D may be TRBD1 (6 bases). Germline values: CDR1 SGHAT, CDR2 FQNNGV. The CDR3 has 13 residues. The V end was cut by 0 bases, the J end by 5 bases, with 8 bases between. The CDR3 is CASSLDRDNEQYF. CDR3 DNA sequence: TGTGCCAGCAGCTTAGACAGGGACAACGAGCAGTACTTC.

With regard to this clone: No DNA is shown, since the ends of the CDR3 on it are uncertain; the CDR3 is the one TCRdb lists. CDR3 sequence reads: CASSQSGGNRFLETQYF. This chain links TRBV7-9 with TRBJ2-5; TRBD2 is taken as the D call from the table, unchecked against the DNA. Both ends counted, the CDR3 spans 17 residues. CDR1 and CDR2 (germline): SEHNR, FQNEAQ (reference sequence).

The J gene is TRBJ2-7, the V gene TRBV6-5; D may be TRBD1 (5 bases). Trimming shortened V by 6 bases and J by 0 bases, and 12 bases separated the two germline ends. CDR3 length equals 14 residues. CDR1 MNHEY and CDR2 SVGAGI come from the germline V gene. Here the CDR3 reads CASRSQGFSYEQYF. In DNA form, the CDR3 reads TGTGCCAGCAGAAGTCAGGGTTTCTCCTACGAGCAGTACTTC.

The chain combines TRBV5-1 with TRBJ1-2; tentative D call: TRBD1 (5 bases). This CDR3 is built from 12 residues. Germline values: CDR1 SGHRS, CDR2 YFSETQ. V lost 3 bases and J 3 bases, leaving 6 bases between the germline ends. The chain's CDR3 is CASSWGDYGYTF. DNA for the CDR3: TGCGCCAGCAGCTGGGGGGACTATGGCTACACCTTC.

The rearrangement uses TRBV2 and TRBJ1-1, with D uncertain. This CDR3 comprises 12 residues. CDR1 SNHLY and CDR2 FYNNEI come from the germline V gene. V was cut by 6 bases and J by 6 bases, with 11 bases left in between. As DNA, the CDR3 is TGTGCCAGCAGACCCCCGGGGTCTGAAGCTTTCTTT. It specifies CASRPPGSEAFF.

This chain links TRBV6-5 with TRBJ1-2; D might be TRBD1 (6 bases). V shed 6 bases and J shed 5 bases, with 19 bases lying between them. The germline CDR1 and CDR2 sequences are MNHEY and SVGAGI. This CDR3 contains 15 residues. The CDR3 reads CASSQLDRLPYGYTF. CDR3 sequence (DNA): TGTGCCAGCAGCCAGCTCGACAGGCTTCCTTATGGCTACACCTTC.

This clone was counted only a few times. CDR3 DNA: TGTGCCAGCGAACTCAGGGGGCGCGTTCAGCCCCAGCATTTT. Translation: CASELRGRVQPQHF. The V and J genes are TRBV19 and TRBJ1-5, with TRBD1 identical over 8 bases. The junction had 10 bases not matched to a gene; V was cut back by 9 bases and J by 6 bases. Germline assignment: CDR1 LNHDA and CDR2 SQIVND (reference sequence). CDR3 length equals 14 residues.

This clone was counted only a few times. V is TRBV9 and J is TRBJ2-1; a weak D match, TRBD2 (6 bases). Germline values: CDR1 SGDLS, CDR2 YYNGEE. This CDR3 contains 15 residues. Trimming pared 0 bases from V and 4 bases from J, leaving 11 bases between. CDR3 sequence: CASSVGSGPYNEQFF. DNA of the CDR3: TGTGCCAGCAGCGTAGGAAGCGGGCCTTACAATGAGCAGTTCTTC.

The chain couples TRBV7-9 to TRBJ2-7, with 7 bases aligning to TRBD1. CDR3 length: 13 residues. The germline V gene has CDR1 SEHNR and CDR2 FQNEAQ (reference sequence). V was pared by 4 bases and J by 4 bases, with 4 bases of the junction left unmatched. CDR3: CASSSPGQYEQYF. The DNA for the CDR3 is TGTGCCAGCAGCTCCCCGGGACAGTACGAGCAGTACTTC.

The V call is TRBV5-1, the J call TRBJ1-2; 7 nucleotides align to TRBD1. Germline lookup yields CDR1 SGHRS and CDR2 YFSETQ. The CDR3 sequence is 13 residues long. The V segment lost 2 bases and the J segment 6 bases; nucleotides outside the gene matches: 4. The CDR3 protein is CASSLNTGDGYTF. CDR3 nucleotide sequence: TGCGCCAGCAGCTTAAATACAGGGGATGGCTACACCTTC.